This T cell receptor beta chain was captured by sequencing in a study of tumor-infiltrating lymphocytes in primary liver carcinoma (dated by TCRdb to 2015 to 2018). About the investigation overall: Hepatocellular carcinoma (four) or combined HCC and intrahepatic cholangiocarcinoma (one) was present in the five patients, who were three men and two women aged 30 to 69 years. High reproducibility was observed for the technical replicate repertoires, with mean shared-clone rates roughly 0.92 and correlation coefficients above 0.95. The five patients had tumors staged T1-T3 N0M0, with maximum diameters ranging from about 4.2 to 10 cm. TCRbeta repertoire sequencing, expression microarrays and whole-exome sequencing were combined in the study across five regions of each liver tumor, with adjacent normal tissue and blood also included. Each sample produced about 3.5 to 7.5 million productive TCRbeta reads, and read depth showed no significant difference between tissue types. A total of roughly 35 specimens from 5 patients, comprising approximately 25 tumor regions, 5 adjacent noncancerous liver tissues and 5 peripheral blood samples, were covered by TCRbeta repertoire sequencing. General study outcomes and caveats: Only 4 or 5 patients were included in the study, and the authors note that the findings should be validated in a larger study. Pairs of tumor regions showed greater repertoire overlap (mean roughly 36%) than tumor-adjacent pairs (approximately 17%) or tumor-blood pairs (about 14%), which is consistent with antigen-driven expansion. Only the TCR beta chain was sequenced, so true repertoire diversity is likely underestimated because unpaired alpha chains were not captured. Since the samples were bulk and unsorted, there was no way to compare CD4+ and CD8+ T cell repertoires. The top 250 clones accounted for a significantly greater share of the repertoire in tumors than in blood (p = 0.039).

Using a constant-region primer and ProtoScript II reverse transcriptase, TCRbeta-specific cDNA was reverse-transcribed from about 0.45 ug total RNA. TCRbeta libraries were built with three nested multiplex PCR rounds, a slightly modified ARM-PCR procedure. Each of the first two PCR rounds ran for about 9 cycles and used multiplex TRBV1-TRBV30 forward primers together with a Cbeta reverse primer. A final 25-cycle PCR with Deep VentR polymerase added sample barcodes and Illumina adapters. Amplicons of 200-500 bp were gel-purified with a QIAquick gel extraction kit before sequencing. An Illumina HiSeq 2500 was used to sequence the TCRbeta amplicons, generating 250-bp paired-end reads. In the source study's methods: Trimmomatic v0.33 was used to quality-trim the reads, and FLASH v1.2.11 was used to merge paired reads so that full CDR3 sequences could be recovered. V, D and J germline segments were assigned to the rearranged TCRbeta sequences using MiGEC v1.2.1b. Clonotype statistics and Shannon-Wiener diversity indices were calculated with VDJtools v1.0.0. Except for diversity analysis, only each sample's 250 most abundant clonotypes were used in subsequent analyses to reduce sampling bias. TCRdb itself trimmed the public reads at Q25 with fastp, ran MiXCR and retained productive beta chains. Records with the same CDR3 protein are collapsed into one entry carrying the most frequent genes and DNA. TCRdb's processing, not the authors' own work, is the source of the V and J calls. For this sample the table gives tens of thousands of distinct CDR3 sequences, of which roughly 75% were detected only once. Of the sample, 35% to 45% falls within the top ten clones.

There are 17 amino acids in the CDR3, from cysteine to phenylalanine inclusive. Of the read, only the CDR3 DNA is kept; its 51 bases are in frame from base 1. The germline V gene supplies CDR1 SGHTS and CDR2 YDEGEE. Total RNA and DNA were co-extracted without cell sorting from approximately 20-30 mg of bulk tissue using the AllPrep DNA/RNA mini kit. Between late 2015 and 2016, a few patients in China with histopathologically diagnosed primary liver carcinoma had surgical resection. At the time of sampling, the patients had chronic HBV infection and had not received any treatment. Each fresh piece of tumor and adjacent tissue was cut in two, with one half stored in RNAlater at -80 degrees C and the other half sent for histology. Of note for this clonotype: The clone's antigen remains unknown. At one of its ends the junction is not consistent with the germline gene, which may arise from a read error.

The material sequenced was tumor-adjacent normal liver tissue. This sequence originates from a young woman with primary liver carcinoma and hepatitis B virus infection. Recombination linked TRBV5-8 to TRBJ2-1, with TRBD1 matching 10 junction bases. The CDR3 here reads CASSLALSGQGYNEQLF. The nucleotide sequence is TGTGCCAGCAGCTTGGCCCTATCGGGACAGGGGTACAATGAGCAGCTCTTC.